Described below is a single T cell receptor beta chain sequence and its context. Authors' methods: From reference gene primer amplification, estimates of nucleated cell counts were derived. Assay: immunoSEQ multiplex PCR; the TCRdb copy retains only in-frame clones and omits some. V, J and clone size reflect that table, while D and trimming were determined from the DNA. Here the sample spans 650,000 to 800,000 clones, approximately 90% being singletons. This sample is part of a study of blood T cell repertoires in COVID-19. Study information: The origin of the acute and convalescent COVID-19 samples was the United States, Italy and Spain. PBMCs, B-cell-depleted T cells, or T cells provided the cDNA or gDNA that made up the material.

The CDR3 loop spans 14 amino acids. In germline, CDR1 is LGHNT, CDR2 FRNRAP. The germline V and J ends were trimmed by 0 bases and 8 bases, with 13 bases remaining between them. The chain joins TRBV12-5 to TRBJ1-2; D is undetermined. This receptor was identified in a young woman with acute or convalescent COVID-19. Source material: peripheral blood. The CDR3, as DNA: TGTGCTAGTGGTTTGGTTTTCGACATCGCCGGCTACACCTTC. It translates to CASGLVFDIAGYTF. The full variable domain, in which reference TRBV12-5 and TRBJ1-2 provide the parts outside the CDR3, is DARVTQTPRHKVTEMGQEVTMRCQPILGHNTVFWYRQTMMQGLELLAYFRNRAPLDDSGMPKDRFSAEMPDATLATLKIQPSEPRDSAVYFCASGLVFDIAGYTFGSGTRLTVV.